This T cell receptor beta chain was recorded in a study of cytotoxic CD8 clonotypes in ibrutinib-treated CLL. V was cut by 2 bases and J by 0 bases, with 13 bases left in between. CDR1 is SQVTM, CDR2 ANQGSEA, per germline. The CDR3 covers 15 residues. The protocol was immunoSEQ multiplex PCR, while the TCRdb copy is restricted to in-frame clones and leaves out a portion. Of 110,000 or so clones listed, 50% to 65% were seen once; the top ten hold around 37%. The input for sequencing was PBMCs, taken after 24 months of ibrutinib treatment. The genes are TRBV29-1 and TRBJ1-1, with TRBD1 as a possible D gene (5 bases). The TCR sequence derives from a human donor with chronic lymphocytic leukemia. The CDR3 region is CSVEMQGTMNTEAFF. The CDR3 bases are TGCAGCGTTGAAATGCAGGGTACCATGAACACTGAAGCTTTCTTT. Based on the CDR3 plus reference TRBV29-1 and TRBJ1-1, the full variable domain is SAVISQKPSRDICQRGTSLTIQCQVDSQVTMMFWYRQQPGQSLTLIATANQGSEATYESGFVIDKFPISRPNLTFSTLTVSNMSPEDSSIYLCSVEMQGTMNTEAFFGQGTRLTVV.